Listed below are T cell receptor beta chains from one sample, sequenced in a study of neurological immune-mediated disorders. One entry per CDR3 protein, called by TCRdb with MiXCR from the 5' RACE reads. Of under 130,000 distinct CDR3 sequences in the sample, roughly a tenth were seen once. Sequencing used PBMCs. Source of these receptors: a female donor with HTLV-1-associated myelopathy (HAM/TSP). CDR3s leave out the opening cysteine and the closing phenylalanine or tryptophan. Clone size, where shown, is once, few, many, or a class for clones that have expanded.

14	TRBV18	TRBJ2-1	.	ASSPLPAGGLDEQF
12	TRBV5-1	TRBJ2-5	many	ASSLWSYQETQY
13	TRBV5-1	TRBJ2-2	many	ASSWTLANTGELF
14	TRBV7-2	TRBJ2-3	medium-sized	ASSSPQGGITDTQY
14	TRBV5-1	TRBJ2-3	many	ASSFGSGRNTDTQY
10	TRBV9	TRBJ2-1	many	ASSVGFDEQF
13	TRBV3-1	TRBJ2-1	many	ASSQDRITLYEQF
14	TRBV5-1	TRBJ2-1	few	ASSLPASGGYNEQF
12	TRBV5-1	TRBJ1-2	many	ASSSEGQGYGYT
12	TRBV10-3	TRBJ1-2	many	AISAAGENYGYT
13	TRBV7-2	TRBJ2-5	many	ASSPSMTRRETQY
12	TRBV27	TRBJ2-7	many	ASSFGTVSYEQY
12	TRBV29-1	TRBJ2-2	many	SVGTGGNTGELF
12	TRBV5-1	TRBJ1-6	many	ASSGEQNNSPLH
14	TRBV29-1	TRBJ2-5	many	SVEAAWTSGGETQY
12	TRBV5-1	TRBJ2-3	many	ASSLEILGDTQY
14	TRBV6-1	TRBJ1-5	many	ASSGLQVSFNQPQH
13	TRBV4-2	TRBJ1-2	few	ASSQDRVGMDGYT
14	TRBV5-1	TRBJ2-7	few	ASSLAAGLAGYEQY
14	TRBV20-1	TRBJ2-1	many	SARPDFGQGWNEQF
10	TRBV25-1	TRBJ2-5	.	ASGGAWETQY
9	TRBV5-5	TRBJ2-1	many	ASSEYNEQF
12	TRBV7-8	TRBJ2-3	few	ASSSLQGIDTQY
13	TRBV28	TRBJ2-7	many	ASPSRWSVPYEQY